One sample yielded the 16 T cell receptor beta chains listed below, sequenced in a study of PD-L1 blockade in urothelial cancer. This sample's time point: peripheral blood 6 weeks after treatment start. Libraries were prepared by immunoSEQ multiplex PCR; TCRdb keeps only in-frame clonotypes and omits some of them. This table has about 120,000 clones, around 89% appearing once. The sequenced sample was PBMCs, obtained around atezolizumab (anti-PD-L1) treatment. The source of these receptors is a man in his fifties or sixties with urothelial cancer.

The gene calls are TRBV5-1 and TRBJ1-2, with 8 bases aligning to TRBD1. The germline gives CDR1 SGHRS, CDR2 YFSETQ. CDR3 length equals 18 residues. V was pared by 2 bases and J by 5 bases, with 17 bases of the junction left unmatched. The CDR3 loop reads CASSFGVLAGGPQYGYTF. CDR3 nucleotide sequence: TGCGCCAGCAGCTTCGGTGTATTGGCAGGGGGCCCGCAGTATGGCTACACCTTC.

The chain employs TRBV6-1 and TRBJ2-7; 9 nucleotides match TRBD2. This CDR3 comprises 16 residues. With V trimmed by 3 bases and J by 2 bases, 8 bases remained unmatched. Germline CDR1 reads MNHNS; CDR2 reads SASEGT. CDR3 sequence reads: CASSDWTSAVTYEQYF. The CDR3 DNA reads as TGTGCCAGCAGTGACTGGACTAGCGCCGTCACCTACGAGCAGTACTTC.

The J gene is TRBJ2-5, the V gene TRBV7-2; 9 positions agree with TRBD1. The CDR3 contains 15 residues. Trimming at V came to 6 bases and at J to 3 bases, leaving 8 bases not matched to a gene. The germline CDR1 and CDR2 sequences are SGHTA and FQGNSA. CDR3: CASSSGTGREETQYF. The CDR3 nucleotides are TGTGCCAGCAGTTCTGGGACAGGGAGGGAAGAGACCCAGTACTTC.

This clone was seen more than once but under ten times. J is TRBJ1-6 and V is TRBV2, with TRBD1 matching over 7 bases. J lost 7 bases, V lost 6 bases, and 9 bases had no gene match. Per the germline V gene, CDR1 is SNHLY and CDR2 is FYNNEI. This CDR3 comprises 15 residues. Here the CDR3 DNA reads TGTGCCAGCAGAGCCGACAGGGTGGGGAATTCACCCCTCCACTTT. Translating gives CASRADRVGNSPLHF.

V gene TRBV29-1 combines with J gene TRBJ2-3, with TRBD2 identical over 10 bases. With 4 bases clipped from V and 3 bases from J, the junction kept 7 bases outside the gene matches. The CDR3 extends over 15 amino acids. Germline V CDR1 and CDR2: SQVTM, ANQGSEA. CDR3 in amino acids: CSVVSSGSTTDTQYF. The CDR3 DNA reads TGCAGCGTTGTTTCTAGCGGGAGTACGACAGATACGCAGTATTTT.

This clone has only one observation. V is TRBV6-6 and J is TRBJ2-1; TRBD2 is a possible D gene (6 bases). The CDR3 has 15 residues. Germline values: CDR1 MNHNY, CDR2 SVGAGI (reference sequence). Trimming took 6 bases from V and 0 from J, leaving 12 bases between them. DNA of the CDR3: TGTGCCAGCAGATCCGGGACTCTCTCCTACAATGAGCAGTTCTTC. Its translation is CASRSGTLSYNEQFF.

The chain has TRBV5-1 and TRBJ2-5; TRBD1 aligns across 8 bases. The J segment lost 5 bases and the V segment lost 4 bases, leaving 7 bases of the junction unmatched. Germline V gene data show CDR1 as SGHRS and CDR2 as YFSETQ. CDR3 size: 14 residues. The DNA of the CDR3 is TGCGCCAGCAGCGTTCCAGGGGGCGGGGAGACCCAGTACTTC. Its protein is CASSVPGGGETQYF. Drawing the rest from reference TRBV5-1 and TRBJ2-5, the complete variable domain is KAGVTQTPRYLIKTRGQQVTLSCSPISGHRSVSWYQQTPGQGLQFLFEYFSETQRNKGNFPGRFSGRQFSNSRSEMNVSTLELGDSALYLCASSVPGGGETQYFGPGTRLLVL.

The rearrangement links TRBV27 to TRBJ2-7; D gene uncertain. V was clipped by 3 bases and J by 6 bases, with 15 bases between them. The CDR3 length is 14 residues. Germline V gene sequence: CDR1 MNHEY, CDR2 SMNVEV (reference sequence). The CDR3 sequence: CASSFQVSPLEQYF. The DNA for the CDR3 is TGTGCCAGCAGTTTCCAGGTATCCCCCCTCGAGCAGTACTTC.

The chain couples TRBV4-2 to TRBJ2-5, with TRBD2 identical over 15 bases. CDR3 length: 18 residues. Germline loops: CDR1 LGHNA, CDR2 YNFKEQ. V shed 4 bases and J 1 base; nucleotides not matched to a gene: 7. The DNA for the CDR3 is TGTGCCAGCAGCCTAACCGGGACTAGCGGGAGGCCCCAAGAGACCCAGTACTTC. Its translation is CASSLTGTSGRPQETQYF.

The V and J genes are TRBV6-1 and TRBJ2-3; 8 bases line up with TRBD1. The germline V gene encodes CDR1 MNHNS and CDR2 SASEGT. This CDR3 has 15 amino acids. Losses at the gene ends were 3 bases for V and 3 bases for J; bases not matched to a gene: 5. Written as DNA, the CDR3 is TGTGCCAGCAGTGATTCCAGGGGGCAGACAGATACGCAGTATTTT. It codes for CASSDSRGQTDTQYF.

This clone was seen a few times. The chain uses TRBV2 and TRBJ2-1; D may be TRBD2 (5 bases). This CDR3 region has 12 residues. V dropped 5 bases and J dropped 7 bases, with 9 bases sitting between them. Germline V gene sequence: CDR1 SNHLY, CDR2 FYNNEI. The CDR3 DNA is TGTGCCAGCAGTAGCGGAACAAATGAGCAGTTCTTC. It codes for CASSSGTNEQFF.

CDR3 region: CAISSGVDEQYF. The CDR3 nucleotides are TGTGCCATCAGTTCAGGGGTCGACGAGCAGTACTTC. The V and J genes are TRBV10-3 and TRBJ2-7; D is perhaps TRBD1 (6 bases). Trimming shortened V by 5 bases and J by 5 bases, and 10 bases separated the two germline ends. The CDR3 totals 12 residues. Germline V gene lookup returns CDR1 ENHRY and CDR2 SYGVKD.

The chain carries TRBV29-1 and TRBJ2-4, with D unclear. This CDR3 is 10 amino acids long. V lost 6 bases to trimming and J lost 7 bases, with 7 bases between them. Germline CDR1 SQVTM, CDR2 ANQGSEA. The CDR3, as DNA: TGCAGCGTGATGGAGAACATTCAGTACTTC. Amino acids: CSVMENIQYF.

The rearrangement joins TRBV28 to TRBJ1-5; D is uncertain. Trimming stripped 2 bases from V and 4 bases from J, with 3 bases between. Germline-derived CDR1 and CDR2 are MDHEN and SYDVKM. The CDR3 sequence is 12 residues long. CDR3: CASSLTNQPQHF. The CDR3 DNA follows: TGTGCCAGCAGTTTAACAAATCAGCCCCAGCATTTT.

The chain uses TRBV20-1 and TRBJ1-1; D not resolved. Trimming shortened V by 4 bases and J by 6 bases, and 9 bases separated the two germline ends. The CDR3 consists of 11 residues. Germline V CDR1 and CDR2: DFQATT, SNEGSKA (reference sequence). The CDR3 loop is CSATIYPEAFF. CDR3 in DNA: TGCAGTGCTACCATCTACCCTGAAGCTTTCTTT.

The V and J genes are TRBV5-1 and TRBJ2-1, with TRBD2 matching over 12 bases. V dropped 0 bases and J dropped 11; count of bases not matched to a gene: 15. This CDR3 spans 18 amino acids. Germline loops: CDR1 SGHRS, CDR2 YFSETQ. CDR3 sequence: CASSLGDQGTSGPKQQFF. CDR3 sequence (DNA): TGCGCCAGCAGCTTGGGGGACCAGGGGACTAGCGGGCCAAAGCAGCAGTTCTTC.